The sequence of this T cell receptor (beta chain) was determined in a study of control samples from healthy donors and cancer patients. V was clipped by 0 bases and J by 9 bases, with 13 bases between them. CDR1 and CDR2 from the germline V gene are SGDLS and YYNGEE. There are 15 residues in the CDR3. Sequencing used immunoSEQ multiplex PCR; TCRdb keeps in-frame clones, though not all of them. The data show 99,000 or so clones, more than 75% seen once. Material: blood. The sequence was collected from a man aged 55 to 69 in good health. The genes are TRBV9 and TRBJ1-6; possibly TRBD1 for D (6 bases). The CDR3 nucleotides read TGTGCCAGCAGCGTAGATACGGACAGAATTTCACCCCTCCACTTT. As protein: CASSVDTDRISPLHF.